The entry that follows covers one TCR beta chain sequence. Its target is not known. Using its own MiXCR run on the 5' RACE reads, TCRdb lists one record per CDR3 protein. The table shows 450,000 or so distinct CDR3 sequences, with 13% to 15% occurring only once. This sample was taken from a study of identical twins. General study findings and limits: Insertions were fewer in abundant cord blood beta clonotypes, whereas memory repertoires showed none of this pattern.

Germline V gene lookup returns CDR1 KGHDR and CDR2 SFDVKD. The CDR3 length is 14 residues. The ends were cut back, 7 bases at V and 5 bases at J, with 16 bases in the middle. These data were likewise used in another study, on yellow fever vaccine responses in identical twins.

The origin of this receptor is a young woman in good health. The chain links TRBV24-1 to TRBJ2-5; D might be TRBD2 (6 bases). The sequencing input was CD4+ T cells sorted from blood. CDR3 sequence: CATSGGLFGETQYF. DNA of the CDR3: TGTGCCACCAGCGGGGGACTGTTCGGTGAGACCCAGTACTTC.